These 5 T cell receptor beta chains were all obtained from the same sample, sequenced in a study of CD8 T cells in Susac syndrome. The RNA, about 0.45 to 1 ug, was put through reverse transcription using random hexamers. TCRdb reprocessed the immunoSEQ multiplex PCR reads via MiXCR and lists one record per CDR3 protein. The sample includes roughly 200,000 distinct CDR3 sequences, approximately 94% seen only once; the top ten take 0.1%. The sample comprised CD4+ T cells from PBMCs. Receptors originate from a human donor in good health.

The chain has TRBV27 and TRBJ1-3; 10 bases line up with TRBD1. Looked up from germline, CDR1 is MNHEY and CDR2 is SMNVEV (reference sequence). V lost 3 bases, J lost 2 bases, and 4 bases stayed unmatched. The CDR3 is 16 residues long. CDR3 nucleotides: TGTGCCAGCAGTTTTCTCGGGACAGGGGCTGGAAACACCATATATTTT. It translates to CASSFLGTGAGNTIYF.

This clonotype was found once. V and J are TRBV18 and TRBJ1-1; D ambiguous. The length of the CDR3 is 15 residues. Germline V gene data show CDR1 as KGHSH and CDR2 as LQKENI. Deletions cut 3 bases from V and 3 bases from J, with 14 bases between. CDR3 amino acids: CASSPLSRTYTEAFF. CDR3 nucleotide sequence: TGTGCCAGCTCACCCCTTAGCAGGACCTACACTGAAGCTTTCTTT.

The CDR3 region has the DNA TGTGCCAGCTCACCGGAAGTGTCCTACGAGCAGTACGTC. Protein: CASSPEVSYEQYV. V gene TRBV18 combines with J gene TRBJ2-7; no definite D call. Germline CDR1 KGHSH, CDR2 LQKENI. The CDR3 is 13 residues long. V was clipped by 3 bases and J by 1 base, with 7 bases between them.

Here the CDR3 DNA reads TGTGCCAGCAGTGAAGAAGACGGATTAGTCGGCGGCTACACCTTC. This gives the protein CASSEEDGLVGGYTF. The J gene is TRBJ1-2, the V gene TRBV2; the D is unclear. This CDR3 region has 15 residues. CDR1 and CDR2 from the germline V gene are SNHLY and FYNNEI. Between the trimmed V and J ends, which lost 1 base and 8 bases, there was a span of 17 bases.

The chain uses TRBV12-3 or TRBV12-4 and TRBJ2-3; possibly TRBD1 or TRBD2 for D (5 bases each). Between the trimmed V and J ends, which lost 6 bases and 2 bases, there was a span of 15 bases. CDR3 length: 15 residues. The DNA for the CDR3 is TGTGCCAGCAGATTCCGTCCGGGGACCACAGATACGCAGTATTTT. Amino acid sequence: CASRFRPGTTDTQYF.